The clone carrying this T cell receptor (beta chain) is deemed medium-sized. This beta chain appears as a stray read in a library generated for alpha chains; its size is not informative. This entry belongs to a study of spatial heterogeneity in lung cancer. The wider study: A unique TCR and UMI combination showed up more than ten times in raw reads, on average.

The germline V gene encodes CDR1 DFQATT and CDR2 SNEGSKA (reference sequence). Trimming stripped 0 bases from V and 9 bases from J, with 15 bases between. This CDR3 comprises 14 residues. Time point of the sample: sample taken at primary tumor resection. No cell sorting; template was whole RNA from tumor, lung tissue or PBMC. A total of around 72 untreated early-stage non-small cell lung cancer patients served as donors. The presence of a unique molecular identifier marked each TCR cDNA molecule. MiXCR, applied by TCRdb to the 5' RACE reads, yields one record per CDR3 protein. This table has around 4,400 distinct CDR3 sequences, about 20% appearing once.

This chain connects TRBV20-1 to TRBJ1-5; the D is unclear. Here the sequenced sample was normal lung tissue next to the tumor, taken at surgery. The sequence came from a female donor with early-stage non-small cell lung cancer. DNA of the CDR3: TGCAGTGCTAGAGATCGGAGTGCGTCGGGGCCCCAGCATTTT. Translating it yields CSARDRSASGPQHF.